This T cell receptor beta chain was found in a study of T cells in Graves' hyperthyroidism and ophthalmopathy. What was amplified from RNA transcripts were TCR beta CDR3 regions. The TCR CDR3 first-round RT-PCR relied on the HTBI primer set. TCRdb ran MiXCR on the multiplex PCR reads and lists one entry per CDR3 protein. The sample carries almost 600,000 distinct CDR3 sequences, around 45% recorded once. Patients aged 18 to 65 had newly diagnosed hyperthyroidism that had lasted under 2 months. Uncontrolled infection, other autoimmune disease, pregnancy or lactation excluded patients. The sample consisted of peripheral blood or thyroid tissue (not recorded which). The source of this sequence is a woman under 30 with Graves' hyperthyroidism.

The CDR3 loop is CASSPGTSGRGGQFF. The CDR3 region has the DNA TGTGCCAGCAGTCCCGGGACTAGCGGGAGGGGGGGGCAGTTCTTC. V gene TRBV5-5 combines with J gene TRBJ2-5; 16 bases align to TRBD2. The end of the DNA is better explained by TRBJ2-1, so the J call may be wrong. Germline values: CDR1 SGHKS, CDR2 YYEKEE (reference sequence). The CDR3 spans 15 residues.